This TCR beta chain is from a study of cytomegalovirus exposure and HLA in healthy donors. Study observations and caveats: CMV serostatus was the sole immune exposure data available.

To note about this clone: Its antigen is unknown.

The primer mix had 60 Vbeta and 13 Jbeta primers. Some clones are missing from TCRdb's copy, which holds only in-frame ones; the method was immunoSEQ multiplex PCR. The top ten clones hold around 3.5% of a sample with 95,000 to 150,000 clones, 77% of them seen once. The sample consisted of PBMCs. The receptor was isolated from a human donor in good health.

The CDR3 region is CASSEPTDKFGYTF. The CDR3 bases are TGTGCCAGCAGTGAACCTACGGACAAATTCGGCTACACCTTC. This chain connects TRBV6-1 to TRBJ1-2; tentative D call: TRBD1 (5 bases). V gave up 2 bases and J gave up 8 bases, with 15 bases separating them. Germline V CDR1 and CDR2: MNHNS, SASEGT. The CDR3 spans 14 residues.